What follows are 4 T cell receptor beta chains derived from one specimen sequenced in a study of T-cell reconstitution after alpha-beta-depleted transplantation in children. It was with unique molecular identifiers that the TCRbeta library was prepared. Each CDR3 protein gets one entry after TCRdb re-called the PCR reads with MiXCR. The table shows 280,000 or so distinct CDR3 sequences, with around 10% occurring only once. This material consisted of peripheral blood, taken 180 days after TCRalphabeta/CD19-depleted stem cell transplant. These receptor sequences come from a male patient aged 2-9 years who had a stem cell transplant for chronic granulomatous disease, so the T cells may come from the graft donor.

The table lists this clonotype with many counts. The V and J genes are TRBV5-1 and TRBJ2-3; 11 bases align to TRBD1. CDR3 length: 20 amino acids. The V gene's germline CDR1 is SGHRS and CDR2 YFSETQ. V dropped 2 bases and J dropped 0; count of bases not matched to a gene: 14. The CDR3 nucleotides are TGCGCCAGCAGCTTACGGACAGGGGGCGAAGTCAGGCTTAGCACAGATACGCAGTATTTT. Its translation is CASSLRTGGEVRLSTDTQYF. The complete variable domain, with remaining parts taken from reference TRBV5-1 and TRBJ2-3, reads KAGVTQTPRYLIKTRGQQVTLSCSPISGHRSVSWYQQTPGQGLQFLFEYFSETQRNKGNFPGRFSGRQFSNSRSEMNVSTLELGDSALYLCASSLRTGGEVRLSTDTQYFGPGTRLTVL.

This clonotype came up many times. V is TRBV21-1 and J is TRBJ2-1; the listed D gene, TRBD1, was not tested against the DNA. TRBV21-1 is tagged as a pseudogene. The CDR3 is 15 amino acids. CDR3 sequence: CASSGGALTYNEQFF. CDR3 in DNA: TGTGCCAGCAGTGGGGGCGCATTAACCTACAATGAGCAGTTCTTC.

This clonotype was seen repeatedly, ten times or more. The CDR3 nucleotides read TGTGCCAGCAGTTTCGGACTAACCACAGATACGCAGTATTTT. Its protein is CASSFGLTTDTQYF. The chain employs TRBV12-3 or TRBV12-4 and TRBJ2-3, with D perhaps matching TRBD2 (6 bases). The CDR3 is 14 amino acids. Trimming cost V 3 bases and J 2 bases, with 9 bases left between them.

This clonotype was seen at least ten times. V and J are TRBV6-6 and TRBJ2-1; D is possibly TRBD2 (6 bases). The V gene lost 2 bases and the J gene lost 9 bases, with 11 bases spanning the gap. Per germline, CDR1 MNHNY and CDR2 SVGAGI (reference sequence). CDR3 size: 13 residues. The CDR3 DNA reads TGTGCCAGCAGTTACCCTTACGGGAGTGAGCAGTTCTTC. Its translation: CASSYPYGSEQFF.